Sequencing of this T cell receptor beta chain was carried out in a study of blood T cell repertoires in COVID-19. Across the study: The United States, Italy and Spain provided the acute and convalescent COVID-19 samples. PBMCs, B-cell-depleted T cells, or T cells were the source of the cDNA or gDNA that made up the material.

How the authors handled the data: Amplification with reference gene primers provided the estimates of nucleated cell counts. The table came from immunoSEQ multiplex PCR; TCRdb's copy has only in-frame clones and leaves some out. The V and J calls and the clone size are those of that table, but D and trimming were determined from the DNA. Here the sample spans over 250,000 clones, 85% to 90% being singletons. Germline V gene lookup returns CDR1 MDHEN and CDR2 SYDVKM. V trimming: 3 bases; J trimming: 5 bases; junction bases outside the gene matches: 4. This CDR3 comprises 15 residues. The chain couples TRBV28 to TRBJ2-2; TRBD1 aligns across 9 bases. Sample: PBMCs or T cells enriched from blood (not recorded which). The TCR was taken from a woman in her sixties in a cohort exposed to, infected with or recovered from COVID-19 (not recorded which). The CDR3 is CASSFGTGRTGELFF. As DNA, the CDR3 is TGTGCCAGCAGTTTTGGGACAGGGAGGACCGGGGAGCTGTTTTTT.